Given below is one T cell receptor (beta chain) in context. This sample also contains other DNA sequences that code for the same CDR3. The time point denotes: baseline, week 1 (first vaccination visit). Regarding treatment: pre-vaccination baseline after standard-of-care therapy. Data came from immunoSEQ multiplex PCR; TCRdb stores just in-frame clones and leaves some out. The sample has about 66,000 clones, around 86% seen once. This CDR3 is 11 amino acids long. Per the germline V gene, CDR1 is MNHNY and CDR2 is SVGAGI (reference sequence). The V end lost 2 bases, the J end lost 5 bases, and 3 bases lay between the germline ends. The record originates from a study of a mutant IDH1 vaccine in newly diagnosed glioma. For the study at large: Mean patient age was around 40 years; roughly 62% were male and approximately 40% female.

The V gene is TRBV6-6, the J gene TRBJ2-5; D is unresolved. This sequence originates from a man younger than 45 with glioma. Material: PBMCs, obtained from a glioma patient treated with radiotherapy, temozolomide or both. CDR3 nucleotides: TGTGCCAGCAGTTACGGGGAGACCCAGTACTTC. It encodes CASSYGETQYF.